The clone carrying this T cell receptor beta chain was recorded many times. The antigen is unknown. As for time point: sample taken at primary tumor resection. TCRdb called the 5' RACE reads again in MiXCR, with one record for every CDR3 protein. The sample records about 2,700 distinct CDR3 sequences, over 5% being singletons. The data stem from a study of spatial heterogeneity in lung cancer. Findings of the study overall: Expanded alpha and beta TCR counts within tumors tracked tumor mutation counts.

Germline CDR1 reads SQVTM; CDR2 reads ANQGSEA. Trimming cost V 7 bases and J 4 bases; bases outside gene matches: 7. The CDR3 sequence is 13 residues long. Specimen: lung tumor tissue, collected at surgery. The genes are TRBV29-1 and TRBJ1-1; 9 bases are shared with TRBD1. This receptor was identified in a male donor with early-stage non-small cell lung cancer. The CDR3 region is CSGDRGIGTEAFF. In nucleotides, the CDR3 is TGCAGCGGTGACAGGGGGATTGGCACTGAAGCTTTCTTT.